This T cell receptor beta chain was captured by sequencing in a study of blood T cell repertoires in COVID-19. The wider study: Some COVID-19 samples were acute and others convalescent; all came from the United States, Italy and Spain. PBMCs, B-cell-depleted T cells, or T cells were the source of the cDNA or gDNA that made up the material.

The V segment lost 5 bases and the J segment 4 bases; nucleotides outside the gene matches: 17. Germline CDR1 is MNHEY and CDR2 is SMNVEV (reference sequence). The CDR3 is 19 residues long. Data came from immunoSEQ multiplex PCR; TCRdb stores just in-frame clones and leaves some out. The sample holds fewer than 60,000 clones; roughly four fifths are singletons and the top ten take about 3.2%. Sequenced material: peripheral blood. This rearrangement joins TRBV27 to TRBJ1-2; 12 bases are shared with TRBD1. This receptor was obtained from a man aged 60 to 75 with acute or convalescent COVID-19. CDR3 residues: CASSPYTWDRGRLGYGYTF. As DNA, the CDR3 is TGTGCCAGCAGTCCGTACACGTGGGACAGGGGGCGCTTGGGCTATGGCTACACCTTC.